This T cell receptor beta chain emerged from a study of early T cells in non-severe SARS-CoV-2 infection. Trimming took off 2 bases at V and 4 bases at J, with 11 bases between the two ends. There are 14 residues in the CDR3. Germline assignment: CDR1 SGHAT and CDR2 FQNNGV. This clonotype was picked up a small number of times. Unique molecular identifiers were added to individual cDNA molecules. TCRdb processed the 5' RACE reads anew with MiXCR; each CDR3 protein has one entry. Here the sample spans 60,000 to 65,000 distinct CDR3 sequences, around 12% being singletons. This clonotype was obtained from an adult who was a healthcare worker with PCR-confirmed SARS-CoV-2 infection or an uninfected control (not recorded which). The V call is TRBV11-2, the J call TRBJ2-5; the D is unclear. The source material was whole blood. CDR3 in DNA: TGTGCCAGCAGCTTACCCACAAGCCCAGAGACCCAGTACTTC. It is translated as CASSLPTSPETQYF.